This entry lists 7 T cell receptor beta chains sequenced from one sample in a study of cytomegalovirus exposure and HLA in healthy donors. TCRdb keeps only in-frame clones here, not all; method: immunoSEQ multiplex PCR. Altogether a few hundred thousand clones are present, approximately 90% being singletons, with the ten largest covering 0.75% to 0.85%. The source material was PBMCs. These receptors originate from a woman in her late teens or twenties in good health and CMV-seronegative.

V usage is TRBV2 and J usage is TRBJ1-3, with D possibly being TRBD1 (6 bases). Trimming shortened V by 1 base and J by 4 bases, and 11 bases separated the two germline ends. The CDR3 length is 15 residues. The germline V gene encodes CDR1 SNHLY and CDR2 FYNNEI. CDR3 nucleotides: TGTGCCAGCAGTGAAGAGGGGGTAGGAGGAAACACCATATATTTT. Translated, it gives CASSEEGVGGNTIYF.

The gene calls are TRBV27 and TRBJ2-5, with 7 bases aligning to TRBD2. This CDR3 has 17 residues. The V and J ends lost 5 bases and 0 bases, in that order; junction bases with no gene match: 12. Per germline, CDR1 MNHEY and CDR2 SMNVEV (reference sequence). The DNA for the CDR3 is TGTGCCAGCAGTGGACCCCGTGGAGCGGGGTACCAAGAGACCCAGTACTTC. It translates to CASSGPRGAGYQETQYF.

The chain employs TRBV27 and TRBJ2-1; 14 nucleotides match TRBD2. Germline V gene data show CDR1 as MNHEY and CDR2 as SMNVEV (reference sequence). The CDR3 sequence is 16 residues long. The trim removed 6 bases at V and 5 bases at J, leaving 6 bases unmatched. CDR3 nucleotides: TGTGCCAGCAGACCCAGGGGACTAGCGGGAGACAATGAGCAGTTCTTC. Protein product: CASRPRGLAGDNEQFF.

A remark on this clone: The sample holds other DNA sequences that translate to the same CDR3. The chain has TRBV7-3 and TRBJ2-5; D ambiguous. Per germline, CDR1 SGHTA and CDR2 FQGTGA. The CDR3 has 13 residues. Trimming removed 1 base at V and 1 base at J, with 4 bases between. The CDR3 protein is CASSLNSQETQYF. In DNA, the CDR3 is TGTGCCAGCAGCTTAAACAGCCAAGAGACCCAGTACTTC. Looking up the rest from reference TRBV7-3 and TRBJ2-5 gives the full variable domain: GAGVSQTPSNKVTEKGKYVELRCDPISGHTALYWYRQSLGQGPEFLIYFQGTGAADDSGLPNDRFFAVRPEGSVSTLKIQRTERGDSAVYLCASSLNSQETQYFGPGTRLLVL.

The chain carries TRBV18 and TRBJ2-1, with 11 bases identical to TRBD2. The J segment lost 8 bases and the V segment lost 3 bases, leaving 15 bases of the junction unmatched. Germline V gives CDR1 KGHSH, CDR2 LQKENI. The CDR3 loop spans 18 amino acids. The CDR3 loop reads CASSPMAYGTSGKDEQFF. The CDR3 DNA sequence: TGTGCCAGCTCACCGATGGCTTACGGGACTAGCGGCAAGGATGAGCAGTTCTTC.

The chain couples TRBV9 to TRBJ2-7; a weak D match, TRBD2 (5 bases). The length of the CDR3 is 14 residues. The V gene lost 0 bases and the J gene lost 2 bases, with 9 bases spanning the gap. Germline loops: CDR1 SGDLS, CDR2 YYNGEE. CDR3 sequence reads: CASSVVPGTYEQYF. CDR3 in DNA: TGTGCCAGCAGCGTAGTACCCGGGACCTACGAGCAGTACTTC.

This chain uses TRBV4-2 with TRBJ1-5; D uncertain. Deletions cut 0 bases from V and 0 bases from J, with 9 bases between. Germline V CDR1 and CDR2: LGHNA, YNFKEQ. The CDR3 sequence is 16 residues long. For the CDR3, the DNA is TGTGCCAGCAGCCAAGAGGCCGGGTATAGCAATCAGCCCCAGCATTTT. Translated, it gives CASSQEAGYSNQPQHF.